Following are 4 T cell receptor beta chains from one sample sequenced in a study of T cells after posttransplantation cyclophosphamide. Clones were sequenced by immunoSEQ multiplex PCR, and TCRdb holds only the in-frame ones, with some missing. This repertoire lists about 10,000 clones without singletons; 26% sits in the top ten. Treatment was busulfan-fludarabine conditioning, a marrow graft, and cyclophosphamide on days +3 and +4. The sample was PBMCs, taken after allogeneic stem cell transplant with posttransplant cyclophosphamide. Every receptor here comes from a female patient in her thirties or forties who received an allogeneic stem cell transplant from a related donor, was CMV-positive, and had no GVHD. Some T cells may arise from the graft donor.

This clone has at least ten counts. The chain's CDR3 is CASSLGTGFDNEQFF. In DNA form, the CDR3 reads TGTGCCAGCAGCTTAGGGACAGGGTTCGACAATGAGCAGTTCTTC. The chain links TRBV7-7 to TRBJ2-1; 8 nucleotides align to TRBD1. Germline V gene lookup returns CDR1 SSHAT and CDR2 FNYEAQ (reference sequence). The CDR3 has 15 amino acids. V was pared by 1 base and J by 5 bases, with 4 bases of the junction left unmatched.

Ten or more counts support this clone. CDR3 amino acids: CASRRDRGHYEQYF. In DNA, the CDR3 is TGTGCCAGCAGGCGGGACAGGGGGCACTACGAGCAGTACTTC. V gene TRBV27 combines with J gene TRBJ2-7, with 12 positions matching TRBD1. V shed 6 bases and J 3 bases; nucleotides not matched to a gene: 3. The germline CDR1 and CDR2 sequences are MNHEY and SMNVEV (reference sequence). CDR3 size: 14 residues.

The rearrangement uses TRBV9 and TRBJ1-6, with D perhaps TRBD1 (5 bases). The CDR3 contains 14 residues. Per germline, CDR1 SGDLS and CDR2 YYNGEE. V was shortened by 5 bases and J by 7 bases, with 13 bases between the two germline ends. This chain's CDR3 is CASSFDSKNSPLHF. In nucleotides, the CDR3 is TGTGCCAGCAGTTTCGACAGTAAGAATTCACCCCTCCACTTT.

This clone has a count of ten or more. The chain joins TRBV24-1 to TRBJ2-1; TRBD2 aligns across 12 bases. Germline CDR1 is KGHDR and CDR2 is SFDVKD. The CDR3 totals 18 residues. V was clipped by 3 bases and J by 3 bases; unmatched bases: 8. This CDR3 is CATSDQTSSGGVYNEQFF. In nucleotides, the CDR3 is TGTGCCACCAGTGATCAAACTTCTAGCGGGGGGGTCTACAATGAGCAGTTCTTC.